This TCR beta chain was recorded in a study of blood T cell repertoires in COVID-19. Turning to the study itself: The United States, Italy and Spain provided the acute and convalescent COVID-19 samples. The cDNA or gDNA used as material had been derived from T cells, B-cell-depleted T cells, or PBMCs.

The data were produced by immunoSEQ multiplex PCR, yet TCRdb's version contains in-frame clones alone and is incomplete. Here the sample spans about 140,000 clones, around 80% being singletons. Unmatched junction bases numbered 11, after V lost 5 bases and J lost 7 bases. The germline gives CDR1 SGHTA, CDR2 FQGNSA. The CDR3 loop spans 15 amino acids. The origin of this receptor is a man aged 55 to 69 with acute or convalescent COVID-19. V gene TRBV7-2 combines with J gene TRBJ2-1; 7 bases agree with TRBD2. The sample comprised peripheral blood. This CDR3 is CASSPLDGRINEQFF. CDR3 sequence (DNA): TGTGCCAGCAGCCCCTTGGACGGGAGGATTAATGAGCAGTTCTTC.